This entry lists 32 T cell receptor beta chains sequenced from one sample in a study of T cell repertoires and HLA-DP antigens. The method was immunoSEQ multiplex PCR; TCRdb's version includes in-frame clones alone and lacks a portion of them. The sample holds around 90,000 clones; about 89% are singletons and the top ten take 1.7%. For these TCRs, the target antigens are not known. Sequencing was performed on CD4+ T cells from PBMCs. All receptors come from a man aged 45-65 years in good health and CMV-seronegative.

The chain links TRBV7-3 to TRBJ2-3; TRBD2 aligns across 10 bases. The CDR3 loop spans 16 amino acids. Germline V gene data show CDR1 as SGHTA and CDR2 as FQGTGA. V shed 3 bases and J 3 bases; nucleotides not matched to a gene: 6. CDR3 sequence (DNA): TGTGCCAGCAGCTTTAGTAGCGGGGGGATAACAGATACGCAGTATTTT. Encoded protein: CASSFSSGGITDTQYF.

The count of this clone is one. The chain links TRBV6-6 to TRBJ2-2; TRBD2 aligns across 7 bases. J lost 5 bases, V lost 5 bases, and 5 bases had no gene match. This CDR3 comprises 14 residues. Germline V gene sequence: CDR1 MNHNY, CDR2 SVGAGI (reference sequence). CDR3 coding DNA: TGTGCCAGCAGTCCCCACGGGGGGACCGGGGAGCTGTTTTTT. This gives the protein CASSPHGGTGELFF.

This clone was counted a single time. The rearrangement joins TRBV5-1 to TRBJ2-2; a possible D gene is TRBD2 (6 bases). Per the germline V gene, CDR1 is SGHRS and CDR2 is YFSETQ. The CDR3 consists of 15 residues. V shed 4 bases and J shed 5 bases, with 15 bases lying between them. CDR3 in DNA: TGCGCCAGCAGCATAGGGGACTCCAGGACCGGGGAGCTGTTTTTT. Encoded protein: CASSIGDSRTGELFF.

In its sample, this clone was seen once. The chain links TRBV7-9 to TRBJ1-1, with no clear D. Germline V CDR1 and CDR2: SEHNR, FQNEAQ (reference sequence). CDR3 length: 12 residues. V dropped 3 bases and J dropped 6 bases, with 8 bases sitting between them. The CDR3 region has the DNA TGTGCCAGCAGCTTCTCGGGGTCTGAAGCTTTCTTT. Protein sequence: CASSFSGSEAFF.

The chain couples TRBV28 to TRBJ1-1; weak D call: TRBD1 (6 bases). V was pared by 4 bases and J by 5 bases, with 14 bases between. The germline V gene encodes CDR1 MDHEN and CDR2 SYDVKM. This CDR3 comprises 14 residues. The CDR3 nucleotides are TGTGCCAGCAGTTCGGTAAACCAGGGGACTGAAGCTTTCTTT. The encoded protein is CASSSVNQGTEAFF.

The chain is built from TRBV7-2 and TRBJ2-7, with D maybe TRBD2 (5 bases). Germline CDR1 is SGHTA and CDR2 is FQGNSA. V was clipped by 4 bases and J by 1 base, with 14 bases between them. This CDR3 region has 15 residues. The CDR3 DNA reads TGTGCCAGCAGCTACGGCCTGGGGAGATCCTACGAGCAGTACTTC. The encoded protein is CASSYGLGRSYEQYF.

CDR3 protein: CASSQDTGRDTQYF. The CDR3, as DNA: TGCGCCAGCAGCCAAGATACAGGCCGAGATACGCAGTATTTT. The gene calls are TRBV4-1 and TRBJ2-3; tentatively, D is TRBD1 (5 bases). The CDR3 spans 14 residues. The germline V gene has CDR1 MGHRA and CDR2 YSYEKL. V was pared by 0 bases and J by 5 bases, with 9 bases between.

The gene calls are TRBV4-3 and TRBJ2-1, with 8 bases identical to TRBD2. CDR1 and CDR2 (germline): LGHNA, YSLEER. This CDR3 is 16 amino acids long. V lost 0 bases and J lost 4; bases outside the gene matches: 5. CDR3 in DNA: TGCGCCAGCAGCCAAGATGGAGCGGGAGATTACAATGAGCAGTTCTTC. Translating it yields CASSQDGAGDYNEQFF.

The V and J genes are TRBV18 and TRBJ2-1; 13 bases match TRBD2. The CDR3 loop spans 17 amino acids. The J segment lost 5 bases and the V segment lost 5 bases, leaving 9 bases of the junction unmatched. Germline-derived CDR1 and CDR2 are KGHSH and LQKENI. The CDR3 loop is CASSGTTSGGLNNEQFF. The CDR3 DNA reads TGTGCCAGCTCAGGAACGACTAGCGGGGGGTTAAACAATGAGCAGTTCTTC.

The rearrangement joins TRBV5-6 to TRBJ2-7, with 7 positions matching TRBD1. Germline CDR1 reads SGHDT; CDR2 reads YYEEEE. Trimming removed 0 bases from V and 3 bases from J; junction bases left unmatched: 6. This CDR3 is 15 amino acids long. In DNA form, the CDR3 reads TGTGCCAGCAGCTTGGTAGGGGGCCCTAGCTACGAGCAGTACTTC. Protein product: CASSLVGGPSYEQYF.

This chain joins TRBV6-5 and TRBJ1-3; unclear D gene. The CDR3 runs to 14 residues. The germline V gene encodes CDR1 MNHEY and CDR2 SVGAGI. V lost 6 bases, J lost 3 bases, and 12 bases lay in between. The CDR3: CASSMARDGNTIYF. The CDR3 region has the DNA TGTGCCAGCAGCATGGCGCGGGATGGAAACACCATATATTTT.

V and J are TRBV6-4 and TRBJ2-3; a weak D match, TRBD2 (7 bases). The CDR3 sequence is 16 residues long. Germline CDR1 reads MRHNA; CDR2 reads SNTAGT. V lost 3 bases and J lost 4, with 17 bases in between. As DNA, the CDR3 is TGTGCCAGCAGTGAGCAGGGAGGGGGAATTGCAGATACGCAGTATTTT. Residues: CASSEQGGGIADTQYF.

The V and J genes are TRBV18 and TRBJ1-2; a weak D match, TRBD1 (6 bases). Germline CDR1 is KGHSH and CDR2 is LQKENI. The CDR3 runs 16 residues. Trimming left V 1 base short and J 0 bases short, with 12 bases between. This CDR3 is CASSPRQDLANYGYTF. For the CDR3, the DNA is TGTGCCAGCTCACCACGACAGGACCTAGCTAACTATGGCTACACCTTC.

This chain links TRBV7-3 with TRBJ1-1; 12 nucleotides match TRBD1. This CDR3 spans 18 amino acids. V was pared by 2 bases and J by 3 bases, with 10 bases of the junction left unmatched. Per the germline V gene, CDR1 is SGHTA and CDR2 is FQGTGA. The CDR3 is CASSLYPGTGGKDTEAFF. The CDR3 DNA follows: TGTGCCAGCAGCTTATATCCCGGGACAGGGGGCAAGGACACTGAAGCTTTCTTT.

The chain couples TRBV28 to TRBJ2-7; TRBD1 agrees at 9 bases. The CDR3 is 14 residues long. Germline CDR1 and CDR2: MDHEN and SYDVKM. The V and J ends lost 7 bases and 4 bases, in that order; junction bases with no gene match: 8. The CDR3: CASTSLGQGYEQYF. Here the CDR3 DNA reads TGTGCCAGCACCTCACTGGGACAGGGATACGAGCAGTACTTC.

This chain uses TRBV29-1 with TRBJ1-5, with D possibly being TRBD1 (5 bases). The CDR3 has 13 amino acids. Germline V CDR1 and CDR2: SQVTM, ANQGSEA. The V and J ends lost 4 bases and 0 bases respectively, with 7 bases between them. CDR3 sequence (DNA): TGCAGCGTTGTGACAGATAGCAATCAGCCCCAGCATTTT. It yields the protein CSVVTDSNQPQHF.

The chain has TRBV20-1 and TRBJ2-3; D is uncertain. This CDR3 is 10 amino acids long. The germline V gene has CDR1 DFQATT and CDR2 SNEGSKA (reference sequence). Trimming left V 6 bases short and J 6 bases short, with 7 bases between. The CDR3 spells CSAPADTQYF. Here the CDR3 DNA reads TGCAGTGCCCCGGCCGATACGCAGTATTTT.

The chain carries TRBV6-1 and TRBJ1-4; D ambiguous. The ends were cut back, 8 bases at V and 4 bases at J, with 14 bases in the middle. In germline, CDR1 is MNHNS, CDR2 SASEGT. The CDR3 runs 14 residues. CDR3 nucleotide sequence: TGTGCCAGCGGTCGGACGCTACTTAATGAAAAACTGTTTTTT. Residues: CASGRTLLNEKLFF.

The chain links TRBV5-1 to TRBJ2-5, with D unclear. The J call is in doubt because the DNA end fits TRBJ2-7 better. The CDR3 runs to 14 residues. The V gene's germline CDR1 is SGHRS and CDR2 YFSETQ. CDR3 in amino acids: CASSFSVGRDEQYF. In DNA form, the CDR3 reads TGCGCCAGCAGCTTCTCCGTGGGTAGGGACGAGCAGTACTTC.

The chain carries TRBV10-2 and TRBJ2-1, with D unresolved. Germline V gene sequence: CDR1 WSHSY, CDR2 SAAADI. Trimming pared 1 base from V and 6 bases from J, leaving 1 base between. The CDR3 has 11 residues. CDR3 loop: CASSEFNEQFF. The CDR3 coding sequence is TGCGCCAGCAGTGAGTTCAATGAGCAGTTCTTC.

CDR3 loop: CASTPMREGGDTQYF. CDR3 DNA: TGTGCCAGCACCCCTATGCGGGAGGGGGGAGATACGCAGTATTTT. The chain carries TRBV9 and TRBJ2-3; TRBD2 aligns across 9 bases. After removal of 6 bases from V and 5 bases from J, the junction contained 10 bases not matched to a gene. The CDR3 is made up of 15 amino acids. Germline V gives CDR1 SGDLS, CDR2 YYNGEE. The full variable domain, with the rest looked up from reference TRBV9 and TRBJ2-3, is DSGVTQTPKHLITATGQRVTLRCSPRSGDLSVYWYQQSLDQGLQFLIQYYNGEERAKGNILERFSAQQFPDLHSELNLSSLELGDSALYFCASTPMREGGDTQYFGPGTRLTVL.

The V call is TRBV29-1, the J call TRBJ2-1; D gene unclear. CDR3 size: 10 residues. Trimming removed 4 bases at V and 7 bases at J, with 5 bases between. From germline, CDR1 is SQVTM and CDR2 ANQGSEA. The DNA for the CDR3 is TGCAGCGTTGGAGTAAATGAGCAGTTCTTC. The encoded protein is CSVGVNEQFF.

The chain carries TRBV10-1 and TRBJ2-7; D is undetermined. Germline lookup yields CDR1 WNHNN and CDR2 SYGVQD (reference sequence). This CDR3 has 13 amino acids. Deletions cut 6 bases from V and 3 bases from J, with 12 bases between. The CDR3 here is CASSRTGFYEQYF. CDR3 bases: TGCGCCAGCAGCCGGACCGGTTTCTACGAGCAGTACTTC.

This clone was observed a single time. The chain links TRBV7-3 to TRBJ2-2, with 8 bases fitting TRBD1. The junction had 2 bases not matched to a gene; V was cut back by 6 bases and J by 5 bases. The CDR3 is 13 amino acids. CDR1 is SGHTA and CDR2 is FQGTGA in the germline V gene. CDR3 sequence: CASSRTGTGELFF. The DNA for the CDR3 is TGTGCCAGCAGTAGGACAGGGACCGGGGAGCTGTTTTTT.

This chain uses TRBV6-5 with TRBJ1-3, with D possibly matching TRBD1 (6 bases). This CDR3 is built from 15 residues. Germline V gene lookup returns CDR1 MNHEY and CDR2 SVGAGI. The ends were cut back, 6 bases at V and 0 bases at J, with 12 bases in the middle. The DNA of the CDR3 is TGTGCCAGCAGGGCCACAGGGTTCTCTGGAAACACCATATATTTT. This translates into CASRATGFSGNTIYF.

V and J are TRBV7-2 and TRBJ1-2, with D possibly TRBD1 on 5 matching bases. The V end was cut by 1 base, the J end by 4 bases, with 7 bases between. Germline V gives CDR1 SGHTA, CDR2 FQGNSA. The CDR3 consists of 13 residues. CDR3 nucleotides: TGTGCCAGCAGCTTAGGGGACGGCTATGGCTACACCTTC. Protein: CASSLGDGYGYTF.

This chain uses TRBV2 with TRBJ1-5, with D uncertain. The CDR3 covers 15 residues. V dropped 2 bases and J dropped 5 bases, with 13 bases sitting between them. Germline CDR1 and CDR2: SNHLY and FYNNEI. Written as DNA, the CDR3 is TGTGCCAGCAGTGAATCCAATTCGGGCCATCAGCCCCAGCATTTT. It codes for CASSESNSGHQPQHF.

The V call is TRBV5-6, the J call TRBJ2-7; the D is unclear. The length of the CDR3 is 12 residues. Between the trimmed V and J ends, which lost 0 bases and 7 bases, there was a span of 8 bases. Germline V gene data show CDR1 as SGHDT and CDR2 as YYEEEE. The CDR3 is CASSLVTVEQYF. The CDR3 DNA follows: TGTGCCAGCAGCTTGGTCACCGTTGAGCAGTACTTC.

The gene calls are TRBV5-1 and TRBJ2-1; 7 bases line up with TRBD2. Germline lookup yields CDR1 SGHRS and CDR2 YFSETQ. With V trimmed by 4 bases and J by 5 bases, 0 bases remained unmatched. The CDR3 spans 12 residues. CDR3 coding DNA: TGCGCCAGCAGCGGGGGGGACAATGAGCAGTTCTTC. Amino acids: CASSGGDNEQFF. The full variable domain, rest sourced from reference TRBV5-1 and TRBJ2-1, is KAGVTQTPRYLIKTRGQQVTLSCSPISGHRSVSWYQQTPGQGLQFLFEYFSETQRNKGNFPGRFSGRQFSNSRSEMNVSTLELGDSALYLCASSGGDNEQFFGPGTRLTVL.

This chain uses TRBV30 with TRBJ2-2, with unresolved D. Trimming stripped 2 bases from V and 8 bases from J, with 9 bases between. CDR1 and CDR2 from the germline V gene are GTSNPN and SVGIG (reference sequence). CDR3 length: 12 amino acids. The CDR3 nucleotides are TGTGCCTGGAGTCGTCGCCTTGGGGAGCTGTTTTTT. Encoded protein: CAWSRRLGELFF.

The gene calls are TRBV15 and TRBJ1-4, with D perhaps TRBD1 (6 bases). Between the trimmed V and J ends, which lost 3 bases and 5 bases, there was a span of 13 bases. The CDR3 is 15 amino acids. Germline-derived CDR1 and CDR2 are LNHNV and YYDKDF (reference sequence). CDR3 sequence reads: CATSRMRQGNEKLFF. As DNA, the CDR3 is TGTGCCACCAGCAGGATGAGGCAGGGGAATGAAAAACTGTTTTTT. The variable domain in full, completed from reference TRBV15 and TRBJ1-4, reads DAMVIQNPRYQVTQFGKPVTLSCSQTLNHNVMYWYQQKSSQAPKLLFHYYDKDFNNEADTPDNFQSRRPNTSFCFLDIRSPGLGDTAMYLCATSRMRQGNEKLFFGSGTQLSVL.

The rearrangement joins TRBV11-2 to TRBJ2-6, with D unclear. The CDR3 consists of 14 residues. Germline CDR1 reads SGHAT; CDR2 reads FQNNGV. V lost 5 bases to trimming and J lost 2 bases, with 7 bases between them. The CDR3 bases are TGTGCCAGCAGCCATCTCCCTGGGGCCAACGTCCTGACTTTC. It specifies CASSHLPGANVLTF.